This is a list of T cell receptor beta chains from one sample in a study of cytomegalovirus exposure and HLA in healthy donors. Generated by immunoSEQ multiplex PCR, the TCRdb table keeps only in-frame clones and is missing some. The table has 100,000 to 150,000 clones, 81% seen once; the top ten hold more than 1.5%. Sequenced input: PBMCs. The source of these receptors is a man aged 18 to 29 in good health and CMV-seronegative. CDR3s include the opening cysteine and the closing phenylalanine or tryptophan. The order of the fields is V gene, D gene, J gene, clone size, CDR3 length, CDR3 DNA, CDR3 protein. A D gene is named only where the DNA matches it firmly. The size entry is marked missing in some rows and otherwise reads once, few, many or a size class.

>TRBV7-8|TRBD1|TRBJ1-1|NA|13
TGTGCCAGCAGGACAGGGGGGAACACTGAAGCTTTCTTT
CASRTGGNTEAFF
>TRBV7-8|NA|TRBJ2-7|NA|12
TGTGCCAGCAGCTTGAACACCTACGAGCAGTACTTC
CASSLNTYEQYF
>TRBV25-1|NA|TRBJ1-3|NA|16
TGTGCCAGCAGTGTAACGGGAATACGCTCTGGAAACACCATATATTTT
CASSVTGIRSGNTIYF
>TRBV15|TRBD1|TRBJ2-7|NA|14
TGTGCCACCAGCAGAGAAGGGGGCATATACGAGCAGTACTTC
CATSREGGIYEQYF
>TRBV19|NA|TRBJ1-1|NA|13
TGTGCCAGTAGTATGGATTCGGGTTCGGGAGCTTTCTTT
CASSMDSGSGAFF
>TRBV11-2|TRBD1|TRBJ1-1|NA|15
TGTGCCAGCAGCTTACCCTGGGACAGGGGGACTGAAGCTTTCTTT
CASSLPWDRGTEAFF
>TRBV6-1|TRBD1|TRBJ2-7|NA|15
TGTGCCAGCAGTGAATCCGGGACAGGGGGCTACGAGCAGTACTTC
CASSESGTGGYEQYF
>TRBV19|NA|TRBJ1-6|NA|15
TGTGCTAGTAGGGGGGCCTACTCCTATAATTCACCCCTCCACTTT
CASRGAYSYNSPLHF
>TRBV30|TRBD1|TRBJ1-1|few|18
TGTGCCTGGAGTGTAGACCCCACCAAGGGACAGCCGGGCACTGAAGCTTTCTTT
CAWSVDPTKGQPGTEAFF
>TRBV7-7|TRBD2|TRBJ2-1|NA|18
TGTGCCAGCAGCTTAGGCTGGAGCGGCGGGGGGGAGAAGGTTGAGCAGTTCTTC
CASSLGWSGGGEKVEQFF
>TRBV6-1|NA|TRBJ1-2|NA|13
TGTGCCAGCAGAGGAGGGAATAACTATGGCTACACCTTC
CASRGGNNYGYTF
>TRBV7-2|TRBD1|TRBJ1-3|NA|18
TGTGCCAGCAGCTCTCGGGGGACAGCGCCACTACTTGGAAACACCATATATTTT
CASSSRGTAPLLGNTIYF
>TRBV5-6|NA|TRBJ2-1|NA|13
TGTGCCAGCAGCTCCTCACCCGGGAATGAGCAGTTCTTC
CASSSSPGNEQFF
>TRBV4-1|TRBD1|TRBJ1-1|NA|16
TGCGCCAGCAGCCGGGGACAGGGGGCGGGGAACACTGAAGCTTTCTTT
CASSRGQGAGNTEAFF
>TRBV7-9|NA|TRBJ1-6|NA|14
TGTGCCAGCAGCCCAGGGTCGCATAATTCACCCCTCCACTTT
CASSPGSHNSPLHF
>TRBV7-6|TRBD1|TRBJ2-7|few|16
TGTGCCAGCAGCTTAGGGGGGGGCGGGACAGGGTTCGAGCAGTACTTC
CASSLGGGGTGFEQYF
>TRBV4-1|NA|TRBJ1-6|NA|13
TGCGCCAGCAGCCAAGCCGTCGGGTGGCCCCTCCACTTT
CASSQAVGWPLHF
>TRBV6-6|TRBD2|TRBJ2-3|NA|15
TGTGCCAGCAGTTACATGGGACTAGCCACAGATACGCAGTATTTT
CASSYMGLATDTQYF
>TRBV7-8|TRBD1|TRBJ1-3|NA|15
TGTGCCAGCAGCTTAGCGGCAGGGGGAGGAAACACCATATATTTT
CASSLAAGGGNTIYF
>TRBV7-9|TRBD1|TRBJ1-4|once|15
TGTGCCAGCAGCTACGGTCAGGGGGCTAATGAAAAACTGTTTTTT
CASSYGQGANEKLFF
>TRBV6-6|NA|TRBJ1-2|NA|15
TGTGCCAGCAGTTACCCACAACAGGATAACTATGGCTACACCTTC
CASSYPQQDNYGYTF
>TRBV7-2|NA|TRBJ2-7|few|15
TGTGCCAGCAGCCGCCCGCTGACTAGCTCCTACGAGCAGTACTTC
CASSRPLTSSYEQYF
>TRBV6-6|TRBD2|TRBJ2-7|once|15
TGTGCCAGCAGAATTAGCGGGGGCAGCTCCTACGAGCAGTACTTC
CASRISGGSSYEQYF